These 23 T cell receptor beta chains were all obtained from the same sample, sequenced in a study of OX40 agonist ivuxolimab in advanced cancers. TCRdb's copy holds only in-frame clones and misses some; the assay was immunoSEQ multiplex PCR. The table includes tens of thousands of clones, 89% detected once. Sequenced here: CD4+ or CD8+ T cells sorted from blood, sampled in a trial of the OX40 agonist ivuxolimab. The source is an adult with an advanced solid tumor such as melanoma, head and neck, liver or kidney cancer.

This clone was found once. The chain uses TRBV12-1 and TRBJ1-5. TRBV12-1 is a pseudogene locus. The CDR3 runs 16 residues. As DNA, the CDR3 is TGTGCCAGCAGCCACACTAGGGCTGGGAACAATCAGCCCCAGCATTTT. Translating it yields CASSHTRAGNNQPQHF.

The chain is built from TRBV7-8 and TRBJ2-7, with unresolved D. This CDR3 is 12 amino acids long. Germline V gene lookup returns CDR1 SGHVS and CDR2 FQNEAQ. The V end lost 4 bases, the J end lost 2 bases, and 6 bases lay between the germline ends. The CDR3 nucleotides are TGTGCCAGCAGCTCCCATACCTACGAGCAGTACTTC. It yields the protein CASSSHTYEQYF.

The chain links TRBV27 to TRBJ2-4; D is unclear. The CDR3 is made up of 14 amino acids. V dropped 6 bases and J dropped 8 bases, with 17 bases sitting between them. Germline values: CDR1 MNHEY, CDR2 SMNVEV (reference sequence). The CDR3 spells CASSPGLLGYIQYF. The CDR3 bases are TGTGCCAGCAGCCCCGGGCTGCTGGGATACATTCAGTACTTC.

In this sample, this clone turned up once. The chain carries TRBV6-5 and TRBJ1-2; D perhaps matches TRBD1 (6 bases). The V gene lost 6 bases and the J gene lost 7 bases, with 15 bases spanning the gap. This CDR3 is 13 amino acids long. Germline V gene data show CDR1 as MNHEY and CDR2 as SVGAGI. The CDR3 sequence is CASSFGGGSGYTF. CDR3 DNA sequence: TGTGCCAGCAGCTTCGGAGGGGGAAGTGGCTACACCTTC.

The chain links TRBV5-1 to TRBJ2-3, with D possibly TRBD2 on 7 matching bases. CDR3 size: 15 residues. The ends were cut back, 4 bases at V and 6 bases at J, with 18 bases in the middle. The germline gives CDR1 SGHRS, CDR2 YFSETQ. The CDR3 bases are TGCGCCAGCAGCAGGGGGGGACCCTTAAAGGATACGCAGTATTTT. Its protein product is CASSRGGPLKDTQYF.

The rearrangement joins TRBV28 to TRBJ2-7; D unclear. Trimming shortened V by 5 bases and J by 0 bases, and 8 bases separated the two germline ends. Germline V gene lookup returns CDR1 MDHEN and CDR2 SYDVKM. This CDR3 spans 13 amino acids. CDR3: CASSRTTSYEQYF. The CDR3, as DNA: TGTGCCAGCAGTCGCACCACCTCCTACGAGCAGTACTTC.

The CDR3 bases are TGCAGCATCTACTTACAGGGGGAGAACACCGGGGAGCTGTTTTTT. Translated, it gives CSIYLQGENTGELFF. The J gene is TRBJ2-2, the V gene TRBV29-1, with 8 positions matching TRBD1. The CDR3 is made up of 15 amino acids. V lost 8 bases to trimming and J lost 1 base; unmatched junction nucleotides: 9. Germline CDR1 SQVTM, CDR2 ANQGSEA.

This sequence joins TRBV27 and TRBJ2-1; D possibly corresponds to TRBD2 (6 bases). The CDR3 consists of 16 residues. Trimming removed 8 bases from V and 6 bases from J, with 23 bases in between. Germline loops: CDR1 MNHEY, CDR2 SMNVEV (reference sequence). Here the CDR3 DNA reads TGTGCCAGCGCCGGGGTTTCTAGCGCCCCTCCCAATGAGCAGTTCTTC. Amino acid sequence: CASAGVSSAPPNEQFF.

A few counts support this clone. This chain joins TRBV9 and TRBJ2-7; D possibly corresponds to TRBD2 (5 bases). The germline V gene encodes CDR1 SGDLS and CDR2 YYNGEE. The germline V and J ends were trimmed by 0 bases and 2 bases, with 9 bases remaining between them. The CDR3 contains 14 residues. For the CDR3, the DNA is TGTGCCAGCAGCGTAGGTGGGAGCGCCTACGAGCAGTACTTC. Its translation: CASSVGGSAYEQYF. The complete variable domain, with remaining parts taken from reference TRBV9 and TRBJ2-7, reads DSGVTQTPKHLITATGQRVTLRCSPRSGDLSVYWYQQSLDQGLQFLIQYYNGEERAKGNILERFSAQQFPDLHSELNLSSLELGDSALYFCASSVGGSAYEQYFGPGTRLTVT.

The CDR3 bases are TGCGCCAGCAGCCCTCGAGGCAGCACCTACAATCAGCCCCAGCATTTT. This encodes CASSPRGSTYNQPQHF. The chain combines TRBV4-1 with TRBJ1-5; D is unresolved. This CDR3 is built from 16 residues. Germline CDR1 MGHRA, CDR2 YSYEKL. The V end lost 4 bases, the J end lost 3 bases, and 16 bases lay between the germline ends.

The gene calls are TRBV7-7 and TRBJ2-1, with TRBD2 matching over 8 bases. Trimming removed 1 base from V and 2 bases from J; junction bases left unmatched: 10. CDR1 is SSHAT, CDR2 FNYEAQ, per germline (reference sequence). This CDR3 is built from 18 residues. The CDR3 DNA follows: TGTGCCAGCAGCTTAGAAGTGGGCGGGGGGCGCCCCTACAATGAGCAGTTCTTC. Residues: CASSLEVGGGRPYNEQFF.

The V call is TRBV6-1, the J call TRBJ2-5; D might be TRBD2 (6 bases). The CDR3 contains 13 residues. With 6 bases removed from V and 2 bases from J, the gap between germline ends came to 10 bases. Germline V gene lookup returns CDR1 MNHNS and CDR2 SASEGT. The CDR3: CASRAGLQETQYF. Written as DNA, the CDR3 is TGTGCCAGCAGGGCGGGATTACAAGAGACCCAGTACTTC.

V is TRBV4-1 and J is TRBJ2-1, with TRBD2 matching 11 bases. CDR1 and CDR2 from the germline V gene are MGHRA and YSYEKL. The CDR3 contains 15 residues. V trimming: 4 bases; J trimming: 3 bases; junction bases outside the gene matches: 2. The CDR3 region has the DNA TGCGCCAGCAGCCCGCTAGCGGGGGGCTACAATGAGCAGTTCTTC. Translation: CASSPLAGGYNEQFF.

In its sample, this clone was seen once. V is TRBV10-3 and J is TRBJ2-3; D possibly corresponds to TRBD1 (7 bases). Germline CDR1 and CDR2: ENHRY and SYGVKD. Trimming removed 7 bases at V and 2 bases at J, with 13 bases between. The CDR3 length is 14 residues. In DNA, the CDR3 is TGTGCCATCATGGGGGGACAGCCCACAGATACGCAGTATTTT. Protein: CAIMGGQPTDTQYF.

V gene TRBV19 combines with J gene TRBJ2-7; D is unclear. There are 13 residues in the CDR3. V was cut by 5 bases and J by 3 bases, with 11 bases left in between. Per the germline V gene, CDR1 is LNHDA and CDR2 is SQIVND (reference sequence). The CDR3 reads CASSSGLSYEQYF. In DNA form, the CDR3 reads TGTGCCAGTAGTTCGGGCCTTAGCTACGAGCAGTACTTC.

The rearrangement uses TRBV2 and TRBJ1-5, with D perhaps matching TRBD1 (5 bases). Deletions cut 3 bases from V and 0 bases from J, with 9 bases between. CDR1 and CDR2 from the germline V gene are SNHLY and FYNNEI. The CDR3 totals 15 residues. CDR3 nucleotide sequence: TGTGCCAGCAGTGACCCAGGGTATAGCAATCAGCCCCAGCATTTT. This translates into CASSDPGYSNQPQHF.

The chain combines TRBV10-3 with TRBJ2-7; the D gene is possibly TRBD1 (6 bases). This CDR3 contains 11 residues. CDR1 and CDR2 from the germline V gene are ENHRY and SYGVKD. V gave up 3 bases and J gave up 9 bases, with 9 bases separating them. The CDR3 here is CAISEGRGQYF. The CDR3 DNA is TGTGCCATCAGTGAAGGCAGGGGGCAGTACTTC.

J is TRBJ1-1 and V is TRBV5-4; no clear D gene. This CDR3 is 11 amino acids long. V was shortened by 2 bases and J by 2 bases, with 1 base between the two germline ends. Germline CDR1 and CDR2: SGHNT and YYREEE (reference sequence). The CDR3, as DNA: TGTGCCAGCAGCTTTAACACTGAAGCTTTCTTT. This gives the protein CASSFNTEAFF. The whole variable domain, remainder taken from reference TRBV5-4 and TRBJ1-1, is ETGVTQSPTHLIKTRGQQVTLRCSSQSGHNTVSWYQQALGQGPQFIFQYYREEENGRGNFPPRFSGLQFPNYSSELNVNALELDDSALYLCASSFNTEAFFGQGTRLTVV.

DNA of the CDR3: TGCGCCAGCAGTGAGTCGACTAGCGGGAAAGGCAATGAGCAGTTCTTC. Translating gives CASSESTSGKGNEQFF. The rearrangement joins TRBV10-2 to TRBJ2-1; 11 positions match TRBD2. With 0 bases clipped from V and 6 bases from J, the junction kept 4 bases outside the gene matches. Germline assignment: CDR1 WSHSY and CDR2 SAAADI. This CDR3 comprises 16 residues.

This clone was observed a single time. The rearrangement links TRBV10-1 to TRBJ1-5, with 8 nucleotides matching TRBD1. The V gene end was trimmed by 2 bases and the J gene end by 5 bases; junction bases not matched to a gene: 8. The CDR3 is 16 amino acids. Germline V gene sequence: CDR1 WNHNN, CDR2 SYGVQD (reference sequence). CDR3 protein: CASSERDRSPYQPQHF. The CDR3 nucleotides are TGCGCCAGCAGTGAGCGGGACAGGTCCCCTTATCAGCCCCAGCATTTT.

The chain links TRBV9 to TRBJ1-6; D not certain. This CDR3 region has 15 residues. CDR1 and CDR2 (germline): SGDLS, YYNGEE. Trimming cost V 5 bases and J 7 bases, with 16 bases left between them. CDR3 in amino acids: CASRERDALNSPLHF. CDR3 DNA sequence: TGTGCCAGCAGAGAAAGGGATGCCCTAAATTCACCCCTCCACTTT.

As DNA, the CDR3 is TGTGCCAGCAGTGAGAAGGGGTTGACCTACAATGAGCAGTTCTTC. It yields the protein CASSEKGLTYNEQFF. V is TRBV2 and J is TRBJ2-1; a weak D match, TRBD1 (5 bases). V was pared by 3 bases and J by 2 bases, with 11 bases between. Germline V gene lookup returns CDR1 SNHLY and CDR2 FYNNEI. This CDR3 has 15 amino acids.

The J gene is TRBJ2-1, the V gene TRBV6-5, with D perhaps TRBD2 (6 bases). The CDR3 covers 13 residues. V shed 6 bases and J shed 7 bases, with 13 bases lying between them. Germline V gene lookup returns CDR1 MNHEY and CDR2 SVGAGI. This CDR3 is CASRAGLPNEQFF. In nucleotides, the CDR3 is TGTGCCAGCAGGGCGGGACTGCCAAATGAGCAGTTCTTC.